This TCR beta chain was observed in a study of beta chain features in type 1 diabetes. Study-level results: TCRB CDR3 length was moderately but significantly reduced in all four CD4+ subsets of Type 1 diabetes patients. The study left unresolved whether HLA type influences TCRB rearrangement.

Of the isolated RNA, all was reverse transcribed, and so the sequenced material was expressed TCRB transcripts. The repertoire was sequenced with immunoSEQ multiplex PCR; TCRdb's copy has only in-frame clones and lacks some. Of 300,000 or so clones detected, 14% appear once; the ten largest clones hold roughly 0.018%. This clone was picked up a small number of times. Its antigen remains unknown. J was trimmed by 0 bases and V by 6 bases; bases with no gene match: 5. The CDR3 is 16 amino acids. CDR1 MNHEY and CDR2 SMNVEV come from the germline V gene (reference sequence). This TCR was recovered from a man aged 30-40 years with type 1 diabetes. Sequencing was carried out using naive CD4+ T cells from blood. The chain carries TRBV27 and TRBJ2-3, with 11 bases matching TRBD1. The CDR3 DNA follows: TGTGCCAGCAGGCACGGGGACAGGGGGAGCACAGATACGCAGTATTTT. The encoded protein is CASRHGDRGSTDTQYF.